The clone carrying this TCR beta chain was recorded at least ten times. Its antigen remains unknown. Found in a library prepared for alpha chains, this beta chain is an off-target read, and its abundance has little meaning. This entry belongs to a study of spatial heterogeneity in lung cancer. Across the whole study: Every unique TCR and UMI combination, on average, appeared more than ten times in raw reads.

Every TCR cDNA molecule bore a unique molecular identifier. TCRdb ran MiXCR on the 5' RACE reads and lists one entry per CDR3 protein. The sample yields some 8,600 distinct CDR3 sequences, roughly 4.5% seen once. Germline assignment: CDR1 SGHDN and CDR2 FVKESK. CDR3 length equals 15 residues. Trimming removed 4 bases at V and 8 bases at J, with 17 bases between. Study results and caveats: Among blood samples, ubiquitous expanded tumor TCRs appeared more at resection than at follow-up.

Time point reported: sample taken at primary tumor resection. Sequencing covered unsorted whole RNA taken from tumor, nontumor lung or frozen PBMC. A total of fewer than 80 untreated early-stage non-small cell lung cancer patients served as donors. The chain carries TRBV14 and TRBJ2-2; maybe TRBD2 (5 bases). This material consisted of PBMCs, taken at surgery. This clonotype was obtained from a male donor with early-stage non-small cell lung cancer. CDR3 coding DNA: TGTGCCAGCAGCCCCTCCCGGGGTACATGGGGGGAGCTGTTTTTT. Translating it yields CASSPSRGTWGELFF.